This T cell receptor beta chain was recovered during a study of early T cells in non-severe SARS-CoV-2 infection. The CDR3 contains 13 residues. The V and J ends lost 5 bases and 5 bases respectively, with 13 bases between them. The germline gives CDR1 SGHNT, CDR2 YENEEA. Molecules of cDNA were individually given unique molecular identifiers that were attached to them. TCRdb passed the 5' RACE reads through MiXCR, listing each CDR3 protein once. The sample shows tens of thousands of distinct CDR3 sequences, around 8.6% of them seen only once. The clonotype originates from an adult who was a healthcare worker with PCR-confirmed SARS-CoV-2 infection or an uninfected control (not recorded which). The material sequenced was whole blood, taken at baseline. The chain recombines TRBV11-3 with TRBJ2-7; possible D gene TRBD2, 6 bases. The CDR3 DNA sequence: TGTGCCAGCAGCCACGGAGGGGAAAACGAGCAGTACTTC. The encoded protein is CASSHGGENEQYF.